This T cell receptor (beta chain) was retrieved from a study of cytomegalovirus exposure and HLA in healthy donors. Some clones are missing from TCRdb's copy, which holds only in-frame ones; the method was immunoSEQ multiplex PCR. The table records 100,000 to 120,000 clones, approximately 85% of them present only once. Germline CDR1 is SGHVS and CDR2 is FNYEAQ. CDR3 size: 15 residues. The V gene lost 2 bases and the J gene lost 4 bases, with 14 bases spanning the gap. For this clone: No antigen is known for it.

General observations from the study: The listing of roughly 160 TCR beta chains classed them as cytomegalovirus-associated. A few CMV-associated chains proved CMV antigen-specific in vitro.

The sequenced sample was PBMCs. The chain couples TRBV7-6 to TRBJ2-5, with D maybe TRBD1 (6 bases). The source of this sequence is a woman between 18 and 30 years old in good health and CMV-seronegative. CDR3 coding DNA: TGTGCCAGCAGCTTAACAGGGCCGGCCAGAGAGACCCAGTACTTC. Translated, it gives CASSLTGPARETQYF.